The 18 T cell receptor beta chains given below trace back to one sample, sequenced in a study of T cell repertoires and Cas9 in healthy adults. TCRdb keeps only in-frame clones here, not all; method: immunoSEQ multiplex PCR. This table holds roughly 14,000 clones, 80% to 90% found once. Sequencing input: Tregs (CD4+, CD25+, CD127-, CD137-, CD154-) from PBMCs; culture status not recorded. All receptors come from a human donor in good health.

In its sample, this clone was seen once. The CDR3 sequence is CASSYGASSGNTIYF. CDR3 coding DNA: TGCGCCAGCAGTTATGGGGCGAGCTCTGGAAACACCATATATTTT. The chain recombines TRBV5-1 with TRBJ1-3; D possibly corresponds to TRBD1 (5 bases). The V and J ends lost 5 bases and 0 bases respectively, with 12 bases between them. This CDR3 has 15 amino acids. Germline CDR1 is SGHRS and CDR2 is YFSETQ.

This rearrangement joins TRBV2 to TRBJ1-5; the D gene is possibly TRBD1 (6 bases). Trimming left V 11 bases short and J 6 bases short, with 17 bases between. This CDR3 has 13 amino acids. The germline V gene has CDR1 SNHLY and CDR2 FYNNEI. This CDR3 reads CAGNTGLGQPQHF. The CDR3 bases are TGTGCCGGAAATACAGGGCTAGGTCAGCCCCAGCATTTT. Combining the CDR3 with reference TRBV2 and TRBJ1-5 gives the whole variable domain EPEVTQTPSHQVTQMGQEVILRCVPISNHLYFYWYRQILGQKVEFLVSFYNNEISEKSEIFDDQFSVERPDGSNFTLKIRSTKLEDSAMYFCAGNTGLGQPQHFGDGTRLSIL.

This sequence joins TRBV9 and TRBJ1-1; D is undetermined. This CDR3 contains 13 residues. CDR1 and CDR2 (germline): SGDLS, YYNGEE. Trimming took 0 bases from V and 6 from J, leaving 9 bases between them. The CDR3 here is CASSVVGISEAFF. The CDR3 region has the DNA TGTGCCAGCAGCGTAGTCGGAATATCTGAAGCTTTCTTT. Filled out from reference TRBV9 and TRBJ1-1, the complete variable domain reads DSGVTQTPKHLITATGQRVTLRCSPRSGDLSVYWYQQSLDQGLQFLIQYYNGEERAKGNILERFSAQQFPDLHSELNLSSLELGDSALYFCASSVVGISEAFFGQGTRLTVV.

This chain links TRBV15 with TRBJ2-3, with D maybe TRBD2 (6 bases). CDR3 length equals 16 residues. Per the germline V gene, CDR1 is LNHNV and CDR2 is YYDKDF (reference sequence). Trimming left V 2 bases short and J 2 bases short, with 14 bases between. CDR3 loop: CATSRSPGRTTDTQYF. The CDR3 region has the DNA TGTGCCACCAGCAGATCCCCGGGGAGGACCACAGATACGCAGTATTTT. The full variable domain, rest sourced from reference TRBV15 and TRBJ2-3, is DAMVIQNPRYQVTQFGKPVTLSCSQTLNHNVMYWYQQKSSQAPKLLFHYYDKDFNNEADTPDNFQSRRPNTSFCFLDIRSPGLGDTAMYLCATSRSPGRTTDTQYFGPGTRLTVL.

The gene calls are TRBV10-3 and TRBJ2-7; perhaps TRBD1 as D (6 bases). The CDR3 is 18 residues long. The V end was cut by 3 bases, the J end by 3 bases, with 24 bases between. CDR1 is ENHRY and CDR2 is SYGVKD in the germline V gene. The CDR3 bases are TGTGCCATCAGTGATGGGGTTGGGGGCCTTGGTTTGGGCTACGAGCAGTACGTC. Encoded protein: CAISDGVGGLGLGYEQYV.

The rearrangement uses TRBV18 and TRBJ2-7; D is perhaps TRBD2 (5 bases). The V end lost 6 bases, the J end lost 4 bases, and 13 bases lay between the germline ends. CDR1 is KGHSH and CDR2 is LQKENI in the germline V gene. This CDR3 comprises 13 residues. CDR3 protein: CASSPGNSYEQYV. The CDR3 DNA reads as TGTGCCAGCTCGCCCGGGAATTCTTACGAGCAGTACGTC.

The chain joins TRBV5-1 to TRBJ1-1, with 8 bases fitting TRBD1. J was trimmed by 11 bases and V by 4 bases; bases with no gene match: 4. This CDR3 has 11 amino acids. CDR1 and CDR2 from the germline V gene are SGHRS and YFSETQ. Here the CDR3 reads CASSRTGSAFF. The CDR3 DNA reads TGCGCCAGCAGCAGGACAGGGAGCGCTTTCTTT.

The chain joins TRBV5-1 to TRBJ2-1; D may be TRBD2 (6 bases). The ends were cut back, 0 bases at V and 6 bases at J, with 13 bases in the middle. The CDR3 is made up of 15 amino acids. Germline CDR1 reads SGHRS; CDR2 reads YFSETQ. CDR3: CASSLAANSGNEQFF. The DNA for the CDR3 is TGCGCCAGCAGCTTGGCCGCCAATAGCGGCAATGAGCAGTTCTTC.

This clone was seen a single time. The chain links TRBV5-1 to TRBJ1-3; D not certain. The germline V gene has CDR1 SGHRS and CDR2 YFSETQ. The V end was cut by 6 bases, the J end by 0 bases, with 7 bases between. This CDR3 is built from 13 residues. In DNA, the CDR3 is TGCGCCAGCACGGAGGGCTCTGGAAACACCATATATTTT. Its translation: CASTEGSGNTIYF.

This chain joins TRBV5-4 and TRBJ1-5; unclear D gene. Trimming took off 0 bases at V and 7 bases at J, with 8 bases between the two ends. The CDR3 length is 13 residues. Germline V CDR1 and CDR2: SGHNT, YYREEE (reference sequence). The CDR3 spells CASSLDVSQPQHF. CDR3 coding DNA: TGTGCCAGCAGCTTGGATGTGTCCCAGCCCCAGCATTTT.

This clone came up once. The genes are TRBV4-3 and TRBJ2-5; D perhaps matches TRBD2 (6 bases). CDR1 is LGHNA, CDR2 YSLEER, per germline. Trimming removed 0 bases at V and 5 bases at J, with 10 bases between. This CDR3 is 14 amino acids long. The CDR3 sequence: CASSQDGAGETQYF. DNA of the CDR3: TGCGCCAGCAGCCAAGATGGGGCGGGGGAGACCCAGTACTTC.

This chain connects TRBV6-5 to TRBJ2-1; no firm D call. Trimming removed 7 bases at V and 0 bases at J, with 7 bases between. The CDR3 runs 13 residues. From germline, CDR1 is MNHEY and CDR2 SVGAGI. The CDR3 coding sequence is TGTGCCAGCACTTATAGCTCCTACAATGAGCAGTTCTTC. It is translated as CASTYSSYNEQFF.

The chain links TRBV10-3 to TRBJ1-2; 7 nucleotides line up with TRBD1. V shed 4 bases and J 0 bases; nucleotides not matched to a gene: 5. The germline V gene has CDR1 ENHRY and CDR2 SYGVKD. This CDR3 has 15 residues. CDR3 coding DNA: TGTGCCATCAGTGGTCTGGGACAGCCTAACTATGGCTACACCTTC. Encoded protein: CAISGLGQPNYGYTF.

This sequence joins TRBV11-3 and TRBJ1-6; maybe TRBD1 (5 bases). The germline CDR1 and CDR2 sequences are SGHNT and YENEEA. V dropped 6 bases and J dropped 3 bases, with 21 bases sitting between them. CDR3 length: 18 amino acids. The CDR3 DNA is TGTGCCAGCAGAGAGATGTCGCAGGGTAATCTCTATAATTCACCCCTCCACTTT. Its protein product is CASREMSQGNLYNSPLHF.

This rearrangement joins TRBV19 to TRBJ2-5; 7 nucleotides align to TRBD1. V dropped 5 bases and J dropped 3; count of bases not matched to a gene: 6. Germline CDR1 LNHDA, CDR2 SQIVND (reference sequence). The CDR3 contains 14 residues. In nucleotides, the CDR3 is TGTGCCAGTAGTCTAACAGGGGTGGAAGAGACCCAGTACTTC. This sequence encodes CASSLTGVEETQYF.

By its share, this clone is medium-sized. This sequence joins TRBV7-2 and TRBJ1-6; weak D call: TRBD1 (6 bases). The CDR3 loop spans 15 amino acids. Trimming pared 5 bases from V and 7 bases from J, leaving 15 bases between. The germline V gene has CDR1 SGHTA and CDR2 FQGNSA. The CDR3: CASSRLQGANSPLHF. For the CDR3, the DNA is TGTGCCAGCAGCCGACTACAGGGTGCCAATTCACCCCTCCACTTT.

This clone has more than one count but fewer than ten. V and J are TRBV5-4 and TRBJ1-2, with D possibly TRBD1 on 5 matching bases. Germline values: CDR1 SGHNT, CDR2 YYREEE (reference sequence). V lost 4 bases and J lost 5, with 12 bases in between. This CDR3 spans 13 amino acids. CDR3 coding DNA: TGTGCCAGCAGCGGGGACCGACGATATGGCTACACCTTC. Translating gives CASSGDRRYGYTF.

The V call is TRBV29-1, the J call TRBJ1-1; D uncertain. CDR3 length equals 11 residues. Deletions cut 5 bases from V and 3 bases from J, with 7 bases between. Germline CDR1 SQVTM, CDR2 ANQGSEA. The CDR3: CSVRRDTEAFF. CDR3 DNA sequence: TGCAGCGTTAGGAGGGACACTGAAGCTTTCTTT.